This TCR beta chain was obtained from a study of CD8+CD57+ T cells in acquired aplastic anemia (dated by TCRdb to 2017 to 2018). Background for the entire study: A mean of about 3 ug of DNA, ranging from roughly 0.18 to 30 ug, was extracted from sorted CD4+ and CD8+ cells. For healthy donor samples, the average read count was about 10 million for CD4+ cells and around 12 million for CD8+ cells. Results and caveats for the whole study, not just this receptor: Around 31 CD8+ CDR3 sequences were shared between patients and controls but appeared highly expressed in patients and within their immunodominant clones. Patients and healthy controls showed no significant difference in CD8+ Simpson's diversity (P=0.060).

Profiling of TCR beta VDJ combinations and CDR3 sequences used genomic DNA as the template. An Illumina HiSeq 2000 was used for TCR repertoire sequencing. As for the authors' bioinformatics: TRBV/TRBJ rearrangement plots, CDR3 size and DJ length profiles, and Simpson's diversity index were used to evaluate the repertoires. The most abundant DNA sequence in the deep sequencing data was taken as the immunodominant clone. CDR3 amino acid sequences were screened for sharing across subjects and were compared with published repertoires and the VDJdb database. Using fastp trimming at Q25 and MiXCR clonotype assembly, TCRdb reanalyzed the public sequencing data and kept in-frame beta chains. Identical CDR3 proteins give one entry, which carries the most common genes and DNA. TCRdb's processing, not the study's, gives the V and J calls here. In this sample the table shows 180,000 or so distinct CDR3 sequences, approximately 45% of which occur a single time. Of the sample, around 2.9% is held by the ten largest clones.

Comment on this clonotype: The antigen it binds to is not known. No much larger clone exists at a distance of one base, and base qualities are not known.

In the study, sorted CD4+ and CD8+ blood T cells from patients with severe aplastic anemia and from healthy subjects underwent deep sequencing of TCR repertoires. Ficoll-Paque density gradient centrifugation was used to isolate peripheral blood mononuclear cells. Before DNA extraction, CD4+ and CD8+ T cells were sorted by FACS or by magnetic beads. V is cut back by 0 bases and J by 5 bases, with 8 bases in the junction unmatched. Spanning cysteine to phenylalanine, the CDR3 consists of 16 amino acids. The DNA shown is the 48-base CDR3, in frame from base 1. The germline V gene (reference sequence) provides CDR1 LNHNV and CDR2 YYDKDF.

This TCR was recovered from a human donor in good health. The chain uses TRBV15 and TRBJ1-2, with 8 bases aligning to TRBD1. Sequencing input: sorted CD4+, CD8+, or CD8+CD57+ T cells (not recorded which) from PBMCs. The DNA is as follows: TGTGCCACCAGCAGAGATGCCGGGACAGGACGTTATGGCTACACCTTC. Translation gives CATSRDAGTGRYGYTF.